Listed below are T cell receptor beta chains from one sample, sequenced in a study of regulatory T cells in long-lasting Graves disease. TCRdb fed the multiplex PCR reads into MiXCR, producing one record per CDR3 protein. The profile shows approximately 440,000 distinct CDR3 sequences, around 20% of them singletons. The material was peripheral blood mononuclear cells (PBMCs), obtained when the disease was refractory, from a patient treated with antithyroid drugs. The receptors stem from a female donor with Graves disease. CDR3s include the opening cysteine and the closing phenylalanine or tryptophan. D genes are given only for firm matches. Clone size appears in some rows only: once, few, many, or a class for an expanded clone.

NA,NA,TRBV11-2,TRBJ2-1,16,TGTGCCAGCAGCTTAGTGGGCACCAACTCCTACAATGAGCAGTTCTTC,CASSLVGTNSYNEQFF
NA,NA,TRBV3-1,TRBJ2-7,13,TGTGCCAGCAGCCAAGGATTTCCCTACGAGCAGTACTTC,CASSQGFPYEQYF
few,NA,TRBV12-3/TRBV12-4,TRBJ1-1,12,TGTGCCAGCACCGAACCGGGACGTAAAGCTTTCTTT,CASTEPGRKAFF
NA,NA,TRBV20-1,TRBJ1-5,15,TGCAGTGCTAGAGAGCCAGGGAGAACGGATCAGCCCCAGCATTTT,CSAREPGRTDQPQHF
many,TRBD1,TRBV6-5,TRBJ2-7,14,TGTGCCAGCAGTTGGGGACAGGAAAAATACGAGCAGTACTTC,CASSWGQEKYEQYF
few,TRBD1,TRBV28,TRBJ2-5,15,TGTGCCAGCAGTTTAAGCGGGACAGGGAAAGAGACCCAGTACTTC,CASSLSGTGKETQYF
few,TRBD1,TRBV9,TRBJ2-5,16,TGTGCCAGCAGCGTAGTATCGACAGGGGGCACGGAGACCCAGTACTTC,CASSVVSTGGTETQYF
few,TRBD2,TRBV10-3,TRBJ2-7,16,TGTGCCATCAGTGAGTCAGGCCTAGCGGGAGGCTACGAGCAGTACTTC,CAISESGLAGGYEQYF
many,TRBD1,TRBV30,TRBJ1-1,11,TGTGCCTGGATGGGACAGACCGAAGCTTTCTTT,CAWMGQTEAFF
few,TRBD2,TRBV7-3,TRBJ2-2,13,TGTGCCAGCTCACTAGCGTCGGCCGGGGAGCTGTTTTTT,CASSLASAGELFF
few,NA,TRBV20-1,TRBJ2-5,14,TGCAGTGCTAGAGATTTAGGCAGACAAGAGACCCAGTACTTC,CSARDLGRQETQYF
NA,NA,TRBV5-1,TRBJ2-7,14,TGCGCCAGCAGCTCCCGGACTAACGCCTACGAGCAGTACTTC,CASSSRTNAYEQYF
few,TRBD1,TRBV5-1,TRBJ2-5,16,TGCGCCAGCAGCTTGGGACAGGGGGCGCGTTCGGAGACCCAGTACTTC,CASSLGQGARSETQYF
few,TRBD2,TRBV7-9,TRBJ2-7,15,TGTGCCAGCAGCTTAGTAGCGGGAGCTTTCTTCGAGCAGTACTTC,CASSLVAGAFFEQYF
NA,NA,TRBV6-1,TRBJ2-7,13,TGTGCCAGCTTTATGGACAACTCCTACGAGCAGTACTTC,CASFMDNSYEQYF
many,TRBD1,TRBV6-5,TRBJ2-7,15,TGTGCCAGCAGTTACCTGACGACAGGGTTGCACGAGCAGTACTTC,CASSYLTTGLHEQYF
few,NA,TRBV2,TRBJ1-6,14,TGTGCCAGCCTACCGGGACACATTAATTCACCCCTCCACTTT,CASLPGHINSPLHF